One TCR beta chain is described in this entry. Its antigen remains unidentified. No quality values exist for individual bases; no much larger clone is one base distant. The record originates from a study of OX40 agonist ivuxolimab in advanced cancers. Some background on the complete study: Ivuxolimab, which targeted the costimulatory receptor OX40 (CD134), was an agonistic, fully human IgG2 monoclonal antibody. Intravenous ivuxolimab was administered to patients every 2 weeks at six dose levels: 0.01, 0.1, 0.3, 1.5, 3 and 10 mg/kg. Of the approximately 50 dose-escalation patients, hepatocellular carcinoma was present in around 20, melanoma in some 15, renal cell carcinoma in 9 and head and neck cancer in 9. In the dose-escalation cohort, 70% to 85% of patients were male, and the mean age was roughly 60 years with a range of about 20 to 80. Patients were allowed to have had prior anti-PD-1, anti-PD-L1 or anti-CTLA-4 therapy, and 30% to 40% of the dose-escalation patients had been treated with checkpoint inhibitors. Partial responses occurred in three dose-escalation patients: two with cutaneous melanoma and one with hepatocellular carcinoma. Peripheral TCRbeta sequencing aimed to test whether ivuxolimab altered TCR sequence diversity and caused clonal T-cell expansion. The paper describes the monotherapy dose-escalation part (N = 52 patients) of the phase I trial of ivuxolimab.

Study-wide findings and limitations: In partial responders in the 0.1-3.0 mg/kg groups, normalized peripheral clonal expansion was found to be among the lowest, especially among CD8+ T cells. Low levels of normalized T-cell clonal expansion were also seen in some patients who did not respond. The antigen specificity of the clonally expanded peripheral T cells was not determined. At doses of 0.1 to 3.0 mg/kg, clonal expansion of both CD4+ and CD8+ blood T cells was observed from baseline to week 6. After ivuxolimab, more expanded clones were found on average in CD8+ T cells than in CD4+ T cells.

Patients with a history of autoimmune disease or receiving systemic immunosuppression were excluded from the trial. Peripheral blood for TCR sequencing was drawn from every dose cohort at baseline, at cycle 4 day 1 and at cycle 7 day 1. Samples came from an open-label, multicenter, first-in-human phase I dose-escalation trial of ivuxolimab. Adults with locally advanced or metastatic melanoma, renal cell carcinoma, hepatocellular carcinoma or head and neck squamous cell carcinoma were enrolled in the trial. Before TCR sequencing, CD4+ T cells and CD8+ T cells from peripheral blood were sorted into separate populations. For sequencing of the TCRbeta CDR3 region, genomic DNA was extracted from the sorted cells. TCRbeta CDR3 regions were sequenced using the immunoSEQ Assay. Drawn from immuneACCESS, this table holds only the in-frame rearrangements with V and J called that TCRdb kept. Clones are partly lost; checked studies trace under half to an unresolved V gene and leave the rest unexplained. Recorded for this sample are about 73,000 clones; 88% of them occurred a single time. The leading ten clones occupy approximately 0.79% of the sample.

The CDR3 sequence holds 13 residues, the cysteine and phenylalanine included. Only the CDR3 part of the read is kept: 39 bases, read in frame from the first base. At the junction V is shortened by 0 bases and J by 5 bases; bases outside the gene matches: 2. CDR1 SGHRS and CDR2 YFSETQ are derived from the germline V gene. This TCR derives from an adult with an advanced solid tumor such as melanoma, head and neck, liver or kidney cancer. This specimen consisted of CD4+ or CD8+ T cells sorted from blood, obtained in a trial of the OX40 agonist ivuxolimab. Recombination joined TRBV5-1 with TRBJ2-7, with 7 bases in between that match TRBD1. For the CDR3, the sequence is CASSLEGANEQYF. The DNA reads TGCGCCAGCAGCTTGGAGGGGGCCAACGAGCAGTACTTC.